Listed below are T cell receptor beta chains from one sample, sequenced in a study of beta chain features in type 1 diabetes. Assay used: immunoSEQ multiplex PCR; TCRdb lists only in-frame clones, some missing. The sample lists just over 600,000 clones, around 16% occurring once. The sequenced sample consisted of naive CD4+ T cells from blood. Receptors originate from a man aged 18 to 29 in good health. CDR3s include the opening cysteine and the closing phenylalanine or tryptophan. D genes are given only for firm matches. Size is stated for part of the rows, as once, few or many counts, or as a class when the clone is expanded.

j_call: TRBJ1-2
v_call: TRBV4-1
clone_size: .
d_call: .
cdr3_nt: TGCGCCAGCAGCCCTTTACTCATCCCGAACTATGGCTACACCTTC
cdr3_aa: CASSPLLIPNYGYTF

j_call: TRBJ1-5
v_call: TRBV19
clone_size: .
d_call: TRBD1
cdr3_nt: TGTGCCAGTAGTATGGACAGGGGGCGCGGTGGGCCCCAGCATTTT
cdr3_aa: CASSMDRGRGGPQHF

j_call: TRBJ2-5
v_call: TRBV10-3
clone_size: .
d_call: .
cdr3_nt: TGTGCCATCAGTGAACAACGGCAAGAGACCCAGTACTTC
cdr3_aa: CAISEQRQETQYF

j_call: TRBJ2-7
v_call: TRBV4-3
clone_size: once
d_call: TRBD2
cdr3_nt: TGCGCCAGCAGCCAGGGACTAGCGGGGGCGAGCTCCTACGAGCAGTACTTC
cdr3_aa: CASSQGLAGASSYEQYF

j_call: TRBJ2-7
v_call: TRBV9
clone_size: few
d_call: .
cdr3_nt: TGTGCCAGCAGCGTAGATTCACATTCGCCTTACGAGCAGTACTTC
cdr3_aa: CASSVDSHSPYEQYF

j_call: TRBJ2-7
v_call: TRBV28
clone_size: few
d_call: TRBD1
cdr3_nt: TGTGCCAGCAGTTCACCGGGACAGGGGGCTTACGAGCAGTACTTC
cdr3_aa: CASSSPGQGAYEQYF

j_call: TRBJ2-1
v_call: TRBV7-9
clone_size: .
d_call: TRBD2
cdr3_nt: TGTGCCAGCAGCTTAGAGGCACTAGCGGGGGGGCCCCACTACAATGAGCAGTTCTTC
cdr3_aa: CASSLEALAGGPHYNEQFF

j_call: TRBJ2-5
v_call: TRBV5-1
clone_size: .
d_call: .
cdr3_nt: TGCGCCAGCAGCTTGGCCTATCGCTCCCAAGAGACCCAGTACTTC
cdr3_aa: CASSLAYRSQETQYF

j_call: TRBJ1-1
v_call: TRBV7-2
clone_size: few
d_call: .
cdr3_nt: TGTGCCAGCAGCTTAGTCGCTGGGGGCGCGGCTGAAGCTTTCTTT
cdr3_aa: CASSLVAGGAAEAFF

j_call: TRBJ1-2
v_call: TRBV2
clone_size: .
d_call: .
cdr3_nt: TGTGCCAGCACCCGGACTACTATAAACTATGGCTACACCTTC
cdr3_aa: CASTRTTINYGYTF

j_call: TRBJ1-2
v_call: TRBV20-1
clone_size: few
d_call: .
cdr3_nt: TGCAGTGCTATTACAGGTTATGGCTACACCTTC
cdr3_aa: CSAITGYGYTF

j_call: TRBJ2-7
v_call: TRBV7-2
clone_size: once
d_call: .
cdr3_nt: TGTGCCAGCAGCTTAGCGCCCGAGGGACCGTACGAGCAGTACTTC
cdr3_aa: CASSLAPEGPYEQYF

j_call: TRBJ2-1
v_call: TRBV5-1
clone_size: .
d_call: .
cdr3_nt: TGCGCCAGCAGCGTTGACAGCCTTAGCTCCTACAATGAGCAGTTCTTC
cdr3_aa: CASSVDSLSSYNEQFF

j_call: TRBJ1-2
v_call: TRBV30
clone_size: few
d_call: TRBD1
cdr3_nt: TGTGCCTGGCGGACAGGGGCTAACTATGGCTACACCTTC
cdr3_aa: CAWRTGANYGYTF

j_call: TRBJ2-1
v_call: TRBV15
clone_size: few
d_call: .
cdr3_nt: TGTGCCACCAGCAGAGATCCAGGGGATGAGCAGTTCTTC
cdr3_aa: CATSRDPGDEQFF

j_call: TRBJ1-5
v_call: TRBV28
clone_size: .
d_call: .
cdr3_nt: TGTGCCAGCAGTTTAACGGGTAGTCAGCCCCAGCATTTT
cdr3_aa: CASSLTGSQPQHF

j_call: TRBJ1-1
v_call: TRBV9
clone_size: .
d_call: .
cdr3_nt: TGTGCCAGCAGCGTAGTGCAGGGTGCGGCTTTCTTT
cdr3_aa: CASSVVQGAAFF

j_call: TRBJ2-4
v_call: TRBV9
clone_size: few
d_call: TRBD1
cdr3_nt: TGTGCCAGCAGCGTAGCTACGGGACAGGGAATAGGGGGAAACATTCAGTACTTC
cdr3_aa: CASSVATGQGIGGNIQYF

j_call: TRBJ1-1
v_call: TRBV11-2
clone_size: .
d_call: .
cdr3_nt: TGTGCCAGCGGGACCCGGAGGACTGAAGCTTTCTTT
cdr3_aa: CASGTRRTEAFF

j_call: TRBJ2-3
v_call: TRBV5-1
clone_size: few
d_call: TRBD1
cdr3_nt: TGCGCCAGCAGCTTACTTCGAACAGGGGGGACAGATACGCAGTATTTT
cdr3_aa: CASSLLRTGGTDTQYF

j_call: TRBJ1-3
v_call: TRBV7-2
clone_size: once
d_call: .
cdr3_nt: TGTGCCAGCAGCTTAGTACCCGGGGTCGAGAACACCATATATTTT
cdr3_aa: CASSLVPGVENTIYF

j_call: TRBJ2-1
v_call: TRBV2
clone_size: .
d_call: .
cdr3_nt: TGTGCCAGCAGTGCCACCAGTGGCTACAATGAGCAGTTCTTC
cdr3_aa: CASSATSGYNEQFF

j_call: TRBJ1-2
v_call: TRBV7-2
clone_size: .
d_call: .
cdr3_nt: TGTGCCAGCAGCTCGGGCCCCAACTATGGCTACACCTTC
cdr3_aa: CASSSGPNYGYTF

j_call: TRBJ1-2
v_call: TRBV30
clone_size: few
d_call: TRBD1
cdr3_nt: TGTGCCTGGAGACCCACCCCGGGACAGGGGGCAGGTGGCTACACCTTC
cdr3_aa: CAWRPTPGQGAGGYTF

j_call: TRBJ1-2
v_call: TRBV7-9
clone_size: .
d_call: TRBD1
cdr3_nt: TGTGCCAGCAGCAAGTCCGGGACAGCTCAGAACTATGGCTACACCTTC
cdr3_aa: CASSKSGTAQNYGYTF

j_call: TRBJ1-6
v_call: TRBV2
clone_size: few
d_call: TRBD1
cdr3_nt: TGTGCCAGCAGTGAAGCCGGGACAGCCGCCGGACCCCTCCACTTT
cdr3_aa: CASSEAGTAAGPLHF

j_call: TRBJ1-2
v_call: TRBV18
clone_size: .
d_call: .
cdr3_nt: TGTGCCAGCTCACCAAAAGAGAACTATGGCTACACCTTC
cdr3_aa: CASSPKENYGYTF

j_call: TRBJ1-2
v_call: TRBV29-1
clone_size: .
d_call: .
cdr3_nt: TGCAGCGTTGGCCCCCCCAATTTGTCCTACACCTTC
cdr3_aa: CSVGPPNLSYTF

j_call: TRBJ2-7
v_call: TRBV2
clone_size: .
d_call: TRBD2
cdr3_nt: TGTGCCAGCTCGACTAGCGGCCAAGCAACCTACGAGCAGTACTTC
cdr3_aa: CASSTSGQATYEQYF

j_call: TRBJ2-6
v_call: TRBV5-6
clone_size: few
d_call: .
cdr3_nt: TGTGCCAGCAGCAAACGCAGGGACTCTGGGGCCAACGTCCTGACTTTC
cdr3_aa: CASSKRRDSGANVLTF

j_call: TRBJ2-6
v_call: TRBV27
clone_size: few
d_call: .
cdr3_nt: TGTGCCAGTAAACGGGGAGGCGCTGGGGCCAACGTCCTGACTTTC
cdr3_aa: CASKRGGAGANVLTF

j_call: TRBJ2-1
v_call: TRBV4-1
clone_size: few
d_call: .
cdr3_nt: TGCGCCAGCAGCCAAGTCCTCTCTCCAAAGGTCCTAAGCGGGCGCAATGAGCAGTTCTTC
cdr3_aa: CASSQVLSPKVLSGRNEQFF

j_call: TRBJ1-1
v_call: TRBV7-2
clone_size: few
d_call: .
cdr3_nt: TGTGCCAGCAGCTTAGCGGGGTGGAACACTGAAGCTTTCTTT
cdr3_aa: CASSLAGWNTEAFF

j_call: TRBJ1-1
v_call: TRBV30
clone_size: .
d_call: .
cdr3_nt: TGTGCCTGGAGTGTAGGTCACCAACAAAAAGCTTTCTTT
cdr3_aa: CAWSVGHQQKAFF

j_call: TRBJ2-7
v_call: TRBV28
clone_size: few
d_call: .
cdr3_nt: TGTGCCAGCAGTTTAGAAGTAAAAGAGCAGTACTTC
cdr3_aa: CASSLEVKEQYF

j_call: TRBJ2-1
v_call: TRBV6-6
clone_size: few
d_call: .
cdr3_nt: TGTGCCAGCAGTTACGGGGCGGGGAATGAGCAGTTCTTC
cdr3_aa: CASSYGAGNEQFF

j_call: TRBJ1-2
v_call: TRBV14
clone_size: .
d_call: .
cdr3_nt: TGTGCCAGCAGCCAAGAAGGGAACTATGGCTACACCTTC
cdr3_aa: CASSQEGNYGYTF

j_call: TRBJ2-5
v_call: TRBV7-9
clone_size: .
d_call: .
cdr3_nt: TGTGCCAGCAGTCGATGGGAGACCCAGTACTTC
cdr3_aa: CASSRWETQYF

j_call: TRBJ2-2
v_call: TRBV2
clone_size: few
d_call: .
cdr3_nt: TGTGCCAGCAAACGAGAGAACACCGGGGAGCTGTTTTTT
cdr3_aa: CASKRENTGELFF

j_call: TRBJ1-1
v_call: TRBV27
clone_size: .
d_call: .
cdr3_nt: TGTGCCAGCAGTTTTGGACGGTTGAACACTGAAGCTTTCTTT
cdr3_aa: CASSFGRLNTEAFF

j_call: TRBJ1-5
v_call: TRBV30
clone_size: .
d_call: .
cdr3_nt: TGTGCCTGGTCCCCGGGTGGGGGTCAGCCCCAGCATTTT
cdr3_aa: CAWSPGGGQPQHF

j_call: TRBJ2-5
v_call: TRBV7-6
clone_size: few
d_call: TRBD2
cdr3_nt: TGTGCCAGCAGAACTGTAGCGGGAGCGGGACAAGAGACCCAGTACTTC
cdr3_aa: CASRTVAGAGQETQYF